The clone carrying this T cell receptor beta chain was seen a handful of times. This entry comes from a study of early T cells in non-severe SARS-CoV-2 infection. Tagging with unique molecular identifiers was applied to individual cDNA molecules. TCRdb itself ran the 5' RACE reads through MiXCR, one entry per CDR3 protein. The sample includes 52,000 or so distinct CDR3 sequences, about 12% of them seen just once. Trimming removed 7 bases at V and 2 bases at J, with 8 bases between. The CDR3 extends over 11 amino acids. Germline V gene sequence: CDR1 DFQATT, CDR2 SNEGSKA (reference sequence). This clonotype was obtained from an adult who was a healthcare worker with PCR-confirmed SARS-CoV-2 infection or an uninfected control (not recorded which). The material sequenced was whole blood. The chain employs TRBV20-1 and TRBJ1-2; D is unresolved. The CDR3, as DNA: TGCAGTGTATGGGCGAACTATGGCTACACCTTC. It encodes CSVWANYGYTF.